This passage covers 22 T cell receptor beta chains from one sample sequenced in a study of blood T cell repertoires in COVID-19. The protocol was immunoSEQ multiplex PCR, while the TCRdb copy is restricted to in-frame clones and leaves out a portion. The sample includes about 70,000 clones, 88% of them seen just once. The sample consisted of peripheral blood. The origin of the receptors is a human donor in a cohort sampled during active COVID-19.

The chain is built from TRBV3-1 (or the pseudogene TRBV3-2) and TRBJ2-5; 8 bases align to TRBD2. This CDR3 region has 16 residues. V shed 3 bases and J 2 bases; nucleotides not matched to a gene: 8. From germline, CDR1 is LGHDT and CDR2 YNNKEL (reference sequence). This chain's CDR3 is CASSHRRLAPQETQYF. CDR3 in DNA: TGTGCCAGCAGCCACCGCCGACTAGCGCCTCAAGAGACCCAGTACTTC.

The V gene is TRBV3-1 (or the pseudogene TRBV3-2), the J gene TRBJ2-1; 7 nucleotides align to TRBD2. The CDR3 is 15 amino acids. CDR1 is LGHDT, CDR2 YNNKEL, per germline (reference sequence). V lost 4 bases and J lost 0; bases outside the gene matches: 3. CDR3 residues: CASSRLASSYNEQFF. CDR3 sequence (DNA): TGTGCCAGCAGCCGACTAGCAAGCTCCTACAATGAGCAGTTCTTC.

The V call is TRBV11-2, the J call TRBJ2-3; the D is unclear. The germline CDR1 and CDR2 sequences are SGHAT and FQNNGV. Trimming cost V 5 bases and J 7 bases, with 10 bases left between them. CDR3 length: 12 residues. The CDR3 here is CASSPAANTQYF. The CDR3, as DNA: TGTGCCAGCAGCCCGGCAGCGAATACGCAGTATTTT.

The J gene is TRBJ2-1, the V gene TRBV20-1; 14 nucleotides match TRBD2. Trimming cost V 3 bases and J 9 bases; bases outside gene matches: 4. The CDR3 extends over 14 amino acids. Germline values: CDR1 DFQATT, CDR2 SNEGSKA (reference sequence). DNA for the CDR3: TGCAGTGCTAGTGGGACTAGCGGGAGATTTGAGCAGTTCTTC. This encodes CSASGTSGRFEQFF.

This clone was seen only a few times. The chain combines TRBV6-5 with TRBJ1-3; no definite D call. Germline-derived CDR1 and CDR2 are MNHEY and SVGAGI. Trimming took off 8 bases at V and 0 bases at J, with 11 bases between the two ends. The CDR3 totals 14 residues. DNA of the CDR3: TGTGCCAGCCTCGACATTAACTCTGGAAACACCATATATTTT. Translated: CASLDINSGNTIYF.

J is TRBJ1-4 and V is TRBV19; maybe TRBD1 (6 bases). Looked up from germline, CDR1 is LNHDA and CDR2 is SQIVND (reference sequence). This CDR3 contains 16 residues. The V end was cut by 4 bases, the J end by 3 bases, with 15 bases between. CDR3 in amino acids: CASSTYYRAPNEKLFF. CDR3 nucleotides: TGTGCCAGTAGTACTTACTACAGGGCGCCTAATGAAAAACTGTTTTTT.

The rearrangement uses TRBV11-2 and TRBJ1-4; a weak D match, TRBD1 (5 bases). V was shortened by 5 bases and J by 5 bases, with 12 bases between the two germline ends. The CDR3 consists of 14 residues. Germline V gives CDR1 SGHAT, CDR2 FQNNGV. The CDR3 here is CASSAREGNEKLFF. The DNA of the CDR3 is TGTGCCAGCAGCGCCAGGGAAGGGAATGAAAAACTGTTTTTT.

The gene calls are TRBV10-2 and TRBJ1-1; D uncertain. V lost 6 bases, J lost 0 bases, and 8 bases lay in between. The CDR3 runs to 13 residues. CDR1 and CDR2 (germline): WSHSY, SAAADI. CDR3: CASSLGVNTEAFF. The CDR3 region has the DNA TGCGCCAGCAGCCTGGGAGTGAACACTGAAGCTTTCTTT.

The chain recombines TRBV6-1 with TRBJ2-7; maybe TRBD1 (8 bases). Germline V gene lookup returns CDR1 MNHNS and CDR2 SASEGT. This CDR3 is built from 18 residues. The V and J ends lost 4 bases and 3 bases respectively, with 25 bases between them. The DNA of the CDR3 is TGTGCCAGCAGTGGAGGGGGGGACCAGGGGGCGCTGGGCTACGAGCAGTACTTC. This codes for CASSGGGDQGALGYEQYF.

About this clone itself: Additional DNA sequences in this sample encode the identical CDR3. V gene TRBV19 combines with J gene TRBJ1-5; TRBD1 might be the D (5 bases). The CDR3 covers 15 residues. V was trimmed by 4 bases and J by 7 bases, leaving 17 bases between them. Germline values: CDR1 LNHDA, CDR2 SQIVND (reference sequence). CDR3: CASSNGGGVGQPQHF. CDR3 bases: TGTGCCAGTAGTAACGGGGGGGGAGTTGGGCAGCCCCAGCATTTT.

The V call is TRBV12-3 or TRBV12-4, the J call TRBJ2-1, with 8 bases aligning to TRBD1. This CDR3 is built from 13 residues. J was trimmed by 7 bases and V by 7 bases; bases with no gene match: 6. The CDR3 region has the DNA TGTGCCAGCAAACAGGGGGGCCTAAATGAGCAGTTCTTC. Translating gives CASKQGGLNEQFF.

The CDR3 sequence: CASSLEVGGRGEQFF. CDR3 nucleotide sequence: TGTGCCAGCAGCTTAGAGGTCGGGGGGAGGGGTGAGCAGTTCTTC. This rearrangement joins TRBV7-2 to TRBJ2-1; 7 positions agree with TRBD2. The ends lost 1 base at V and 9 bases at J; junction bases unmatched: 9. The V gene's germline CDR1 is SGHTA and CDR2 FQGNSA. The CDR3 is made up of 15 amino acids.

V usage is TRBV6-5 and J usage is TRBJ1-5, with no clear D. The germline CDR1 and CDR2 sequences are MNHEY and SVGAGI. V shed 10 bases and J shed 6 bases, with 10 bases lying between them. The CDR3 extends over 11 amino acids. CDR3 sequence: CATQSSQPQHF. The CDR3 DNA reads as TGTGCCACCCAAAGTAGTCAGCCCCAGCATTTT.

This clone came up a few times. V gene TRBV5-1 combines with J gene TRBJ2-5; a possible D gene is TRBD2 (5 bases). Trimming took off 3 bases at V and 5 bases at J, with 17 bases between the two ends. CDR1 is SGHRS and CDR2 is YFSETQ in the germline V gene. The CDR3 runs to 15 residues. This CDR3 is CASSSRSDSWETQYF. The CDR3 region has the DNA TGCGCCAGCAGCTCCCGCTCGGACTCCTGGGAGACCCAGTACTTC.

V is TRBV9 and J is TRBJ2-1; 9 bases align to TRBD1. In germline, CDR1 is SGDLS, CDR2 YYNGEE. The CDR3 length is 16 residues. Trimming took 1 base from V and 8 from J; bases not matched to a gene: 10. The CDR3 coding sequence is TGTGCCAGCAGCGTACGGGGACAGGGCTATGGGGATGAGCAGTTCTTC. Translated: CASSVRGQGYGDEQFF.

CDR3: CASSYNGGSSYEQYF. As DNA, the CDR3 is TGTGCCAGCAGTTATAACGGAGGGAGCTCCTACGAGCAGTACTTC. The V and J genes are TRBV6-5 and TRBJ2-7, with a tentative D call TRBD2 (6 bases). This CDR3 spans 15 amino acids. Germline V gives CDR1 MNHEY, CDR2 SVGAGI. Trimming took 3 bases from V and 0 from J, leaving 12 bases between them.

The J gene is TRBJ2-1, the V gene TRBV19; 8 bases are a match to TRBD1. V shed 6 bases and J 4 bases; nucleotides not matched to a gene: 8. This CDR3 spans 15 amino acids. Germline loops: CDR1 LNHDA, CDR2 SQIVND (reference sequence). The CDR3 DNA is TGTGCCAGTAGGACAGGGGCCGGCTTGTACAATGAGCAGTTCTTC. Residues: CASRTGAGLYNEQFF.

CDR3 sequence: CSAQVQETQYF. The CDR3 nucleotides read TGCAGTGCCCAGGTCCAAGAGACCCAGTACTTC. J is TRBJ2-5 and V is TRBV20-1; no clear D gene. This CDR3 spans 11 amino acids. The germline CDR1 and CDR2 sequences are DFQATT and SNEGSKA (reference sequence). Trimming removed 6 bases from V and 1 base from J, with 6 bases in between.

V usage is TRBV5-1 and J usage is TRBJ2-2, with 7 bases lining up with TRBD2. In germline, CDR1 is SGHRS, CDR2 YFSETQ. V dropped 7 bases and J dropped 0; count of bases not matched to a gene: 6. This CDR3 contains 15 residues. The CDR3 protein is CASGREGSNTGELFF. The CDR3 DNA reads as TGCGCCAGCGGAAGGGAGGGGTCGAACACCGGGGAGCTGTTTTTT.

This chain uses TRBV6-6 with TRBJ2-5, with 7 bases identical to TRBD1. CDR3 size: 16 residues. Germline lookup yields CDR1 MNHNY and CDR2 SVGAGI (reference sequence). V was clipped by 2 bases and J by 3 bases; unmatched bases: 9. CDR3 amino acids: CASSYGRRTGKETQYF. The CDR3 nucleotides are TGTGCCAGCAGTTACGGGAGACGGACAGGCAAAGAGACCCAGTACTTC.

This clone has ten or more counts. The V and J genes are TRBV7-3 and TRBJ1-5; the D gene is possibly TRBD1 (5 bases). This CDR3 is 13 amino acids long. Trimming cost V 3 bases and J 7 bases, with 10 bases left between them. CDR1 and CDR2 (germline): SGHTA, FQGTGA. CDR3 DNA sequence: TGTGCCAGCAGCTTGGAGCAGGGCCAGCCCCAGCATTTT. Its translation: CASSLEQGQPQHF.

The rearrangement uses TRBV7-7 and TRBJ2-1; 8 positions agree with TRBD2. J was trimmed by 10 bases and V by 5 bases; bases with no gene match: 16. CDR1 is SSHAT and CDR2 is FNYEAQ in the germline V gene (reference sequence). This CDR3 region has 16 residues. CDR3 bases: TGTGCCAGCAGCCCGTCCTTAGCGGGGAATCGGGGGGAGCAGTTCTTC. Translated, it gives CASSPSLAGNRGEQFF.